The rows below give T cell receptor beta chains drawn from one sample of a study of blood T cell repertoires in COVID-19. Repertoires were generated with immunoSEQ multiplex PCR, while TCRdb's copy carries only in-frame clones and drops some. The sample consists of about 160,000 clones, 84% of them appearing once. The source material was peripheral blood. All receptors derive from a man between 65 and 85 years old with acute or convalescent COVID-19. The CDR3 runs from the conserved cysteine through the conserved F or W. Fields, in order: D gene, V gene, J gene, clone size, CDR3 protein, CDR3 DNA. A D gene is named only where the DNA matches it firmly. Size values are once, few and many counts, or a class for expanded clones, and some rows have none.

d_gene: TRBD1; v_gene: TRBV2; j_gene: TRBJ1-2; abundance: .; CDR3aa: CAQQGPDTF; CDR3nt: TGTGCCCAACAGGGGCCCGACACCTTC
d_gene: TRBD2; v_gene: TRBV9; j_gene: TRBJ2-1; abundance: once; CDR3aa: CASSHSGPSGSYNEQFF; CDR3nt: TGTGCCAGCAGTCATAGCGGGCCCTCCGGCTCCTACAATGAGCAGTTCTTC
d_gene: .; v_gene: TRBV5-1; j_gene: TRBJ1-3; abundance: .; CDR3aa: CASSAVGAQMIGNTIYF; CDR3nt: TGCGCCAGCAGCGCCGTTGGGGCACAAATGATTGGAAACACCATATATTTT
d_gene: .; v_gene: TRBV25-1; j_gene: TRBJ1-2; abundance: .; CDR3aa: CASSGTAGGYTF; CDR3nt: TGTGCCAGCAGTGGGACGGCGGGCGGCTACACCTTC
d_gene: TRBD1; v_gene: TRBV18; j_gene: TRBJ1-1; abundance: .; CDR3aa: CASSPGQGAQTEAFF; CDR3nt: TGTGCCAGCTCACCAGGTCAGGGGGCGCAGACTGAAGCTTTCTTT
d_gene: .; v_gene: TRBV5-1; j_gene: TRBJ1-5; abundance: once; CDR3aa: CASSDPGEPQHF; CDR3nt: TGCGCCAGCAGCGATCCGGGGGAGCCCCAGCATTTT
d_gene: .; v_gene: TRBV5-4; j_gene: TRBJ2-1; abundance: .; CDR3aa: CASSNRQNNEQFF; CDR3nt: TGTGCCAGCAGCAACAGACAAAACAATGAGCAGTTCTTC
d_gene: TRBD2; v_gene: TRBV29-1; j_gene: TRBJ2-1; abundance: once; CDR3aa: CSTSVSYNEQFF; CDR3nt: TGCAGTACTAGCGTCTCCTACAATGAGCAGTTCTTC
d_gene: TRBD1; v_gene: TRBV11-2; j_gene: TRBJ1-6; abundance: .; CDR3aa: CASSLRRGQLSPLHF; CDR3nt: TGTGCCAGCAGCTTACGTAGGGGACAGTTATCACCCCTCCACTTT
d_gene: TRBD2; v_gene: TRBV29-1; j_gene: TRBJ2-7; abundance: .; CDR3aa: CSVRGGGNEQYF; CDR3nt: TGCAGCGTCCGGGGGGGCGGGAACGAGCAGTACTTC
d_gene: TRBD2; v_gene: TRBV28; j_gene: TRBJ2-4; abundance: few; CDR3aa: CASSPNSGVKNIQYF; CDR3nt: TGTGCCAGCAGTCCCAATAGCGGGGTGAAAAACATTCAGTACTTC
d_gene: TRBD1; v_gene: TRBV19; j_gene: TRBJ2-7; abundance: .; CDR3aa: CASSRGQAPGYEQYF; CDR3nt: TGTGCCAGTAGCCGCGGACAGGCTCCCGGCTACGAGCAGTACTTC
d_gene: .; v_gene: TRBV7-3; j_gene: TRBJ2-3; abundance: .; CDR3aa: CASSLGGPGTDTQYF; CDR3nt: TGTGCCAGCAGCTTAGGGGGCCCGGGCACAGATACGCAGTATTTT
d_gene: .; v_gene: TRBV11-3; j_gene: TRBJ2-2; abundance: .; CDR3aa: CASSPPSSGELFF; CDR3nt: TGTGCCAGCAGCCCCCCGAGTAGCGGGGAGCTGTTTTTT
d_gene: .; v_gene: TRBV5-6; j_gene: TRBJ2-1; abundance: .; CDR3aa: CASRSMDEQFF; CDR3nt: TGTGCCAGCAGATCTATGGATGAGCAGTTCTTC
d_gene: TRBD2; v_gene: TRBV7-8; j_gene: TRBJ2-7; abundance: .; CDR3aa: CASSTGTSNHEQYF; CDR3nt: TGTGCCAGCAGCACCGGGACTAGTAACCACGAGCAGTACTTC
d_gene: TRBD2; v_gene: TRBV12-3/TRBV12-4; j_gene: TRBJ2-5; abundance: .; CDR3aa: CVLAGGNQETQYF; CDR3nt: TGTGTACTAGCGGGGGGGAACCAAGAGACCCAGTACTTC
d_gene: TRBD1; v_gene: TRBV7-3; j_gene: TRBJ2-1; abundance: once; CDR3aa: CASSPKGQGTEQFF; CDR3nt: TGTGCCAGCAGCCCCAAGGGACAGGGGACGGAGCAGTTCTTC
d_gene: .; v_gene: TRBV28; j_gene: TRBJ1-1; abundance: .; CDR3aa: CASSLFGRRAGTEAFF; CDR3nt: TGTGCCAGCAGTTTATTCGGTAGGAGGGCCGGCACTGAAGCTTTCTTT
d_gene: .; v_gene: TRBV5-1; j_gene: TRBJ2-4; abundance: .; CDR3aa: CASSLGQAKNIQYF; CDR3nt: TGCGCCAGCAGCTTGGGACAAGCCAAAAACATTCAGTACTTC
d_gene: .; v_gene: TRBV24-1; j_gene: TRBJ1-1; abundance: .; CDR3aa: CATSSDFGTEAFF; CDR3nt: TGTGCCACCAGTAGTGATTTCGGCACTGAAGCTTTCTTT
d_gene: TRBD1; v_gene: TRBV15; j_gene: TRBJ2-7; abundance: .; CDR3aa: CATSTGTGGNYEQYF; CDR3nt: TGTGCCACCAGCACTGGGACAGGGGGCAACTACGAGCAGTACTTC
d_gene: .; v_gene: TRBV29-1; j_gene: TRBJ2-1; abundance: .; CDR3aa: CSVVSGSYNEQFF; CDR3nt: TGCAGCGTTGTGTCGGGGTCTTACAATGAGCAGTTCTTC
d_gene: .; v_gene: TRBV4-2; j_gene: TRBJ2-1; abundance: .; CDR3aa: CASSLGLTSGISYNEQFF; CDR3nt: TGTGCCAGCAGCCTCGGGCTAACATCGGGAATTTCGTACAATGAGCAGTTCTTC
d_gene: .; v_gene: TRBV12-3/TRBV12-4; j_gene: TRBJ1-1; abundance: few; CDR3aa: CASSPTGNTEAFF; CDR3nt: TGTGCCAGCAGTCCTACGGGGAACACTGAAGCTTTCTTT
d_gene: TRBD1; v_gene: TRBV28; j_gene: TRBJ2-6; abundance: .; CDR3aa: CASSLTGAIGANVLTF; CDR3nt: TGTGCCAGCAGTTTAACAGGGGCGATAGGGGCCAACGTCCTGACTTTC
d_gene: .; v_gene: TRBV12-3/TRBV12-4; j_gene: TRBJ1-2; abundance: few; CDR3aa: CASSPSGRHGYTF; CDR3nt: TGTGCCAGCAGTCCCTCAGGGAGGCATGGCTACACCTTC
d_gene: .; v_gene: TRBV28; j_gene: TRBJ2-7; abundance: .; CDR3aa: CASSSPGVVREQYF; CDR3nt: TGTGCCAGCAGTTCCCCAGGGGTCGTTCGGGAGCAGTACTTC
d_gene: .; v_gene: TRBV6-5; j_gene: TRBJ1-1; abundance: .; CDR3aa: CASSYLGAGRTTEAFF; CDR3nt: TGTGCCAGCAGTTACTTGGGCGCGGGGCGCACCACTGAAGCTTTCTTT
d_gene: TRBD1; v_gene: TRBV19; j_gene: TRBJ2-5; abundance: .; CDR3aa: CASSTAGTEETQYF; CDR3nt: TGTGCCAGTAGTACTGCCGGGACAGAGGAGACCCAGTACTTC
d_gene: .; v_gene: TRBV28; j_gene: TRBJ1-1; abundance: .; CDR3aa: CAIMDNMNTEAFF; CDR3nt: TGTGCCATCATGGACAACATGAACACTGAAGCTTTCTTT
d_gene: .; v_gene: TRBV12-5; j_gene: TRBJ2-2; abundance: .; CDR3aa: CASGLDDRTTGELFF; CDR3nt: TGTGCTAGTGGTTTGGACGACAGGACCACCGGGGAGCTGTTTTTT
d_gene: TRBD1; v_gene: TRBV18; j_gene: TRBJ2-1; abundance: .; CDR3aa: CASSTLLFGQGGGNEQFF; CDR3nt: TGTGCCAGCTCAACCTTATTGTTCGGACAGGGGGGAGGGAATGAGCAGTTCTTC
d_gene: .; v_gene: TRBV3-1/TRBV3-2; j_gene: TRBJ1-4; abundance: .; CDR3aa: CASSRGRGSNEKLFF; CDR3nt: TGTGCCAGCAGCCGGGGCAGGGGTTCTAATGAAAAACTGTTTTTT
d_gene: TRBD1; v_gene: TRBV7-2; j_gene: TRBJ1-4; abundance: .; CDR3aa: CASSRTGSNEKLFF; CDR3nt: TGTGCCAGCAGCCGGACAGGTTCAAATGAAAAACTGTTTTTT
d_gene: .; v_gene: TRBV15; j_gene: TRBJ1-5; abundance: .; CDR3aa: CATSRGWVAEYSNQPQHF; CDR3nt: TGTGCCACCAGCAGAGGGTGGGTGGCGGAGTATAGCAATCAGCCCCAGCATTTT
d_gene: TRBD1; v_gene: TRBV7-9; j_gene: TRBJ1-1; abundance: .; CDR3aa: CASSPETGESAEAFF; CDR3nt: TGTGCCAGCAGCCCTGAAACAGGGGAATCCGCGGAAGCTTTCTTT
d_gene: TRBD1; v_gene: TRBV3-1/TRBV3-2; j_gene: TRBJ1-2; abundance: .; CDR3aa: CASSFIRGTDYGYTF; CDR3nt: TGTGCCAGCAGCTTCATCAGGGGGACGGATTATGGCTACACCTTC
d_gene: .; v_gene: TRBV5-1; j_gene: TRBJ2-5; abundance: .; CDR3aa: CASSLPGKETQYF; CDR3nt: TGCGCCAGCAGCTTACCCGGGAAGGAGACCCAGTACTTC